The rows below give T cell receptor beta chains drawn from one sample of a study of lymphopenia after photon versus proton radiotherapy. The data were produced by immunoSEQ multiplex PCR, yet TCRdb's version contains in-frame clones alone and is incomplete. The sample has about 26,000 clones, roughly 87% seen once. Specimen: peripheral blood, collected from a patient treated with photon-based radiotherapy. The receptors shown here come from a woman in her fifties or sixties with pancreatic cancer. CDR3s include the opening cysteine and the closing phenylalanine or tryptophan. The D gene is left open where the match is weak. Clone size is stated in some rows and not others, as once, few, many or a class when expanded.

abundance: once
d_gene: -
v_gene: TRBV5-1
j_gene: TRBJ2-7
CDR3nt: TGCGCCAGCAGCCCAGGGACGGCCATCTCCTACGAGCAGTACTTC
CDR3aa: CASSPGTAISYEQYF

abundance: -
d_gene: TRBD2
v_gene: TRBV6-5
j_gene: TRBJ2-3
CDR3nt: TGTGCCAGCAGTTCCATTCTAGCGGGACCCACAGATACGCAGTATTTT
CDR3aa: CASSSILAGPTDTQYF

abundance: -
d_gene: TRBD2
v_gene: TRBV5-1
j_gene: TRBJ2-7
CDR3nt: TGCGCCAGCAGCCCCGGGGGGGCAGGGAGCGGCCACGAGCAGTACTTC
CDR3aa: CASSPGGAGSGHEQYF

abundance: -
d_gene: TRBD1
v_gene: TRBV6-5
j_gene: TRBJ2-1
CDR3nt: TGTGCCAGCAGTTCACACCCTACAGGGGGGAATGAGCAGTTCTTC
CDR3aa: CASSSHPTGGNEQFF

abundance: -
d_gene: -
v_gene: TRBV5-6
j_gene: TRBJ2-2
CDR3nt: TGTGCCAGCAGAGAAACAGGCGTCCGAGGCACCGGGGAGCTGTTTTTT
CDR3aa: CASRETGVRGTGELFF

abundance: -
d_gene: -
v_gene: TRBV5-4
j_gene: TRBJ2-7
CDR3nt: TGTGCCAGCAGCCTGGGACAAAACTACGAGCAGTACTTC
CDR3aa: CASSLGQNYEQYF

abundance: -
d_gene: -
v_gene: TRBV5-1
j_gene: TRBJ1-2
CDR3nt: TGCGCCAGCAGCTTGTCAGGGAACTATGGCTACACCTTC
CDR3aa: CASSLSGNYGYTF

abundance: -
d_gene: -
v_gene: TRBV5-1
j_gene: TRBJ2-3
CDR3nt: TGCGCCAGCAGCCGTACGGTAGCGTCGGGCCAAGATACGCAGTATTTT
CDR3aa: CASSRTVASGQDTQYF

abundance: -
d_gene: -
v_gene: TRBV4-3
j_gene: TRBJ1-4
CDR3nt: TGCGCCAGCAGCCAAGACCAGGGGACTTTTAATGAAAAACTGTTTTTT
CDR3aa: CASSQDQGTFNEKLFF

abundance: -
d_gene: TRBD1
v_gene: TRBV19
j_gene: TRBJ2-1
CDR3nt: TGTGCCAGTAGTATTATGGGGACAGGGGGGCACAATGAGCAGTTCTTC
CDR3aa: CASSIMGTGGHNEQFF

abundance: few
d_gene: -
v_gene: TRBV25-1
j_gene: TRBJ2-5
CDR3nt: TGTGCCAGCAGTGAACCTCAGGGTCAAGAGACCCAGTACTTC
CDR3aa: CASSEPQGQETQYF

abundance: -
d_gene: TRBD2
v_gene: TRBV6-5
j_gene: TRBJ2-7
CDR3nt: TGTGCCAGCAGTCCAAGACTAGCGGGAGGTTTAGAGCAGTACTTC
CDR3aa: CASSPRLAGGLEQYF

abundance: -
d_gene: -
v_gene: TRBV9
j_gene: TRBJ2-3
CDR3nt: TGTGCCAGCAGCCCGGACAGAGGGGAGTCGGGGGCAGATACGCAGTATTTT
CDR3aa: CASSPDRGESGADTQYF

abundance: -
d_gene: TRBD2
v_gene: TRBV10-2
j_gene: TRBJ2-3
CDR3nt: TGCGCCAGCAGTGATCCTAGGTCTATCGGGGGGGACACAGATACGCAGTATTTT
CDR3aa: CASSDPRSIGGDTDTQYF

abundance: -
d_gene: -
v_gene: TRBV11-2
j_gene: TRBJ1-5
CDR3nt: TGTGCCAGCAGCTTAGCAGGGGGCAATCAGCCCCAGCATTTT
CDR3aa: CASSLAGGNQPQHF

abundance: -
d_gene: TRBD1
v_gene: TRBV28
j_gene: TRBJ1-1
CDR3nt: TGTGCCAGCAGTCCTCTGACAGGGACGAACACTGAAGCTTTCTTT
CDR3aa: CASSPLTGTNTEAFF

abundance: -
d_gene: TRBD2
v_gene: TRBV4-2
j_gene: TRBJ2-2
CDR3nt: TGTGCCAGCAGCCAAGATCAATTAGCGGGAGGGGGGACCGGGGAGCTGTTTTTT
CDR3aa: CASSQDQLAGGGTGELFF

abundance: -
d_gene: TRBD1
v_gene: TRBV7-8
j_gene: TRBJ1-5
CDR3nt: TGTGCCAGCAGCTTAGGACAGGGTAGGGATCAGCCCCAGCATTTT
CDR3aa: CASSLGQGRDQPQHF